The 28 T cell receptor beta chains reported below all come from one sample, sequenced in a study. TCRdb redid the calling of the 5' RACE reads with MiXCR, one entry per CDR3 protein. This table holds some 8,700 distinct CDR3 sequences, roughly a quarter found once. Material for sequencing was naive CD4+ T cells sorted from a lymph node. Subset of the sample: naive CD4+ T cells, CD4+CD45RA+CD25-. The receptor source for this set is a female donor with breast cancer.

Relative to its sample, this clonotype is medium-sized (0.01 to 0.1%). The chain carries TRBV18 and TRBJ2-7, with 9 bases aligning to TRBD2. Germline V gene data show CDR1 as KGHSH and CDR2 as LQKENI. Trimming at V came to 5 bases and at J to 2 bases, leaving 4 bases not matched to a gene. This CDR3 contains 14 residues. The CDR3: CASSTTSGTYEQYF. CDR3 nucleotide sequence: TGTGCCAGCTCAACGACTAGCGGAACCTACGAGCAGTACTTC.

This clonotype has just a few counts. CDR3 amino acids: CASRETGRGDNSPLHF. The CDR3 region has the DNA TGTGCCAGCAGGGAAACAGGGAGGGGAGATAATTCACCCCTCCACTTT. The chain links TRBV12-3 or TRBV12-4 to TRBJ1-6, with D possibly matching TRBD1 (6 bases). The CDR3 runs to 16 residues. V was trimmed by 6 bases and J by 5 bases, leaving 17 bases between them.

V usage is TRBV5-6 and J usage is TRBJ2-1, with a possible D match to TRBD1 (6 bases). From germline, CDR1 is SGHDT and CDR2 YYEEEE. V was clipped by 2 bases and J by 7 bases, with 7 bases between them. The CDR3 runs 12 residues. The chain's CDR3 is CASSFRGNEQFF. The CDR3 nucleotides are TGTGCCAGCAGCTTCAGGGGAAATGAGCAGTTCTTC.

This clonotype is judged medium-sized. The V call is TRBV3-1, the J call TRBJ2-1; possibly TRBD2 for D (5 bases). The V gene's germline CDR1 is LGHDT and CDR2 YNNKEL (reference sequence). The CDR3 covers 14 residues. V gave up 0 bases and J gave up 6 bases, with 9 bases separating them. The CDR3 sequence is CASSQELDSNEQFF. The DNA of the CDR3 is TGTGCCAGCAGCCAAGAATTGGACTCCAATGAGCAGTTCTTC.

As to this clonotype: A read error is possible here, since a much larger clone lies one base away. This CDR3 is CASSYPGTGKTQYF. CDR3 sequence (DNA): TGTGCCAGCAGTTACCCCGGGACAGGGAAGACCCAGTACTTC. This chain uses TRBV6-6 with TRBJ2-5; 9 bases agree with TRBD1. Germline lookup yields CDR1 MNHNY and CDR2 SVGAGI (reference sequence). The length of the CDR3 is 14 residues. Trimming removed 2 bases from V and 6 bases from J; junction bases left unmatched: 4.

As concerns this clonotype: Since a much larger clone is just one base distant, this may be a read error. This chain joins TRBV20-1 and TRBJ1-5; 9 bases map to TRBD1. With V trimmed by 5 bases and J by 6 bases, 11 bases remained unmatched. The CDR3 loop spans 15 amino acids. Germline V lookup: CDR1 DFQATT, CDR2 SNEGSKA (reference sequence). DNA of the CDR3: TGCAGTGCTCGTTCCGGGACAGGGTACGGTCAGCCCCAGCATTTT. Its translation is CSARSGTGYGQPQHF.

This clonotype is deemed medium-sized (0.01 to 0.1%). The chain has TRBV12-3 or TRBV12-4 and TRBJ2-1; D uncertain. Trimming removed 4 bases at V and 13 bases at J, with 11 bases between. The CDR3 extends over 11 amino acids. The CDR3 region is CASSYRSTQFF. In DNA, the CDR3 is TGTGCCAGCAGTTATCGTTCCACCCAGTTCTTC.

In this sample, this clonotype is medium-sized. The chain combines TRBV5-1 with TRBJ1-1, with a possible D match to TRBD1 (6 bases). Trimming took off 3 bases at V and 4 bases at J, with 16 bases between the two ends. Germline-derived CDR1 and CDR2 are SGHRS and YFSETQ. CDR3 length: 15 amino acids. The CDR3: CASSYLDSLVTEAFF. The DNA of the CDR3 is TGCGCCAGCAGCTACCTGGACAGCTTGGTCACTGAAGCTTTCTTT. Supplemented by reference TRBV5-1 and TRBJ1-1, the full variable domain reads KAGVTQTPRYLIKTRGQQVTLSCSPISGHRSVSWYQQTPGQGLQFLFEYFSETQRNKGNFPGRFSGRQFSNSRSEMNVSTLELGDSALYLCASSYLDSLVTEAFFGQGTRLTVV.

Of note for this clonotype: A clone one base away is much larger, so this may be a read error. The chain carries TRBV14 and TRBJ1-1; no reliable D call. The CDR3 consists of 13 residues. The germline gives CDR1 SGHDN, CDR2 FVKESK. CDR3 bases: TGTGCCAGCAGCCAAGATCGTATAGTAGGAGCTTCCTTT. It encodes CASSQDRIVGASF.

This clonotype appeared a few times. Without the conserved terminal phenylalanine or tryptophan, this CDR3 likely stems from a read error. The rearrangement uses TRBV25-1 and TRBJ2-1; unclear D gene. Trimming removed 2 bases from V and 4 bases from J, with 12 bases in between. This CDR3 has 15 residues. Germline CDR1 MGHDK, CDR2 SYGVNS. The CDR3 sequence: CASSEKREAYNEQFS. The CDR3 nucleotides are TGTGCCAGCAGTGAAAAAAGGGAAGCTTACAATGAGCAGTTCTCC.

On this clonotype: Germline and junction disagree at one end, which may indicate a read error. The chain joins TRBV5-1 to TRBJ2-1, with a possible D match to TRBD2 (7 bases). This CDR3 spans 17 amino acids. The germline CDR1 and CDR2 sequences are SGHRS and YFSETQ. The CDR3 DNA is TGTGCCAGTAGTCCCCCGGGCGGGGGCGTGTCCTACAATGAGCAGTTCTTC. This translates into CASSPPGGGVSYNEQFF.

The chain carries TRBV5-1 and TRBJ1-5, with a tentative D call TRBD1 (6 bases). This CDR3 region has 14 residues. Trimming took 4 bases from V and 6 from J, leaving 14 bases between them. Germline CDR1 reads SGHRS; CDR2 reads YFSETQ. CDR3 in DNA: TGCGCCAGCAGCGAGGGGGGAGTCAGTCAGCCCCAGCATTTT. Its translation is CASSEGGVSQPQHF.

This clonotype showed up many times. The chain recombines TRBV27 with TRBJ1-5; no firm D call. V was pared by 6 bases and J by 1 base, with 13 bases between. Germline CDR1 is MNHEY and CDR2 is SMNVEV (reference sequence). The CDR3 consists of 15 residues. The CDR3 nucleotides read TGTGCCAGCAGGGTTAAACAGATAAGCAATCAGCCCCAGCATTTT. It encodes CASRVKQISNQPQHF.

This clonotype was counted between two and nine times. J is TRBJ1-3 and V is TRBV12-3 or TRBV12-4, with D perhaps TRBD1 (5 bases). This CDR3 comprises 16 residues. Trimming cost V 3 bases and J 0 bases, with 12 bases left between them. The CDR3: CASSFGTPTSGNTIYF. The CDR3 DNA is TGTGCCAGCAGTTTCGGGACTCCTACCTCTGGAAACACCATATATTTT.

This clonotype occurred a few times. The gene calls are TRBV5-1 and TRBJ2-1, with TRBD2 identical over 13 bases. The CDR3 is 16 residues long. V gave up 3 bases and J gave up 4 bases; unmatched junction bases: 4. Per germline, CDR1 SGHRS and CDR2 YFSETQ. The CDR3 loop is CASSSRTSGRYNEQFF. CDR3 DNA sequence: TGCGCCAGCAGCTCCAGGACTAGCGGGAGATACAATGAGCAGTTCTTC.

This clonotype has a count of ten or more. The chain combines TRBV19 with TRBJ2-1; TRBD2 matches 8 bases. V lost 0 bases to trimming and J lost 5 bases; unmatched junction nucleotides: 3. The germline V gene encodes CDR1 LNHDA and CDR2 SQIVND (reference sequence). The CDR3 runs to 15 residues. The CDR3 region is CASSIDGLANNEQFF. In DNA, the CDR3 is TGTGCCAGTAGTATAGATGGACTAGCAAACAATGAGCAGTTCTTC.

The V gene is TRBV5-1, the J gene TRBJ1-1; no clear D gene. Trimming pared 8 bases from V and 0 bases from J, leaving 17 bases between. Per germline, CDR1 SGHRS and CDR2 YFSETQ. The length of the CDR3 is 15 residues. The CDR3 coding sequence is TGCGCCAGAAGCCCCCGGGAAATCTTGAACACTGAAGCTTTCTTT. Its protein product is CARSPREILNTEAFF.

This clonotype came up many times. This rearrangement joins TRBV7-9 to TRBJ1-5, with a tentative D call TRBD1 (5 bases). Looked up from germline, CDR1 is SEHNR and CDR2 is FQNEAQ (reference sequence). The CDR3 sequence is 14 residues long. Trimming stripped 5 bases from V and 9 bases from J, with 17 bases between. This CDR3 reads CASSAGHGGTPQHF. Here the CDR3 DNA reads TGTGCCAGCAGCGCAGGTCATGGCGGGACGCCCCAGCATTTT.

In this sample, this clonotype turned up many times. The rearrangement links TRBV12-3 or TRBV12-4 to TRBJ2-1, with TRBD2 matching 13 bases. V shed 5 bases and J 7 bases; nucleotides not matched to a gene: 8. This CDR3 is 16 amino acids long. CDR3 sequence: CASSAPGLAGMNEQFF. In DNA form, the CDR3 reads TGTGCCAGCAGTGCCCCGGGACTAGCGGGAATGAATGAGCAGTTCTTC.

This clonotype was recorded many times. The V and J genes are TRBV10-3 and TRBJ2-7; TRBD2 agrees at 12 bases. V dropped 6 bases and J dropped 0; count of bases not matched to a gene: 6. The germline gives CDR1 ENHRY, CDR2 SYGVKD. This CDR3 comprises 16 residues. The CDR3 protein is CAIRGLAGRGSYEQYF. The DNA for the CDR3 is TGTGCCATCAGAGGACTAGCGGGGAGAGGCTCCTACGAGCAGTACTTC.

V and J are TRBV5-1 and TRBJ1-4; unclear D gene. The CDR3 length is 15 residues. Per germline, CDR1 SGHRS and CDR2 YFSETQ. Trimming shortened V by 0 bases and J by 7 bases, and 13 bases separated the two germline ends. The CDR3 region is CASSLAPGSGEKLFF. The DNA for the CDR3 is TGCGCCAGCAGCTTGGCCCCTGGCTCGGGTGAAAAACTGTTTTTT.

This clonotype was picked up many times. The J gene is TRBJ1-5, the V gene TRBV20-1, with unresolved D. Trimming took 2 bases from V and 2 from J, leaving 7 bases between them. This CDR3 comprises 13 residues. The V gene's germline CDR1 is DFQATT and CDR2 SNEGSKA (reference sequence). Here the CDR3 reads CSARRTGNQPQHF. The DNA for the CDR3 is TGCAGTGCTAGACGGACGGGCAATCAGCCCCAGCATTTT.

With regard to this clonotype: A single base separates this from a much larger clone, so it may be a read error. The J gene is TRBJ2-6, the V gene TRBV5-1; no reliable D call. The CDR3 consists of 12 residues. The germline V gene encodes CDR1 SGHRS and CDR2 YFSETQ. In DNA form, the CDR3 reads TGCGCCAGCAGCTTTACGGCCAACGTCCCGACTTTC. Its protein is CASSFTANVPTF.

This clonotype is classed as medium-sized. The CDR3 DNA reads TGTGCCAGCAAAGGCGGGGGAGGCGAGCAGTACTTC. This sequence encodes CASKGGGGEQYF. The gene calls are TRBV3-1 and TRBJ2-7, with 7 nucleotides matching TRBD2. Trimming at V came to 7 bases and at J to 6 bases, leaving 6 bases not matched to a gene. CDR1 is LGHDT, CDR2 YNNKEL, per germline (reference sequence). The CDR3 is 12 residues long.

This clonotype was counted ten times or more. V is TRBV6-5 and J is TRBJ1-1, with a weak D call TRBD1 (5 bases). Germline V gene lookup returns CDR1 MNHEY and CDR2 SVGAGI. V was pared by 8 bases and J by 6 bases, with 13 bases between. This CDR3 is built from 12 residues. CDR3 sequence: CASRRGVAEAFF. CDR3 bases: TGTGCCAGCCGTAGGGGAGTTGCTGAAGCTTTCTTT.

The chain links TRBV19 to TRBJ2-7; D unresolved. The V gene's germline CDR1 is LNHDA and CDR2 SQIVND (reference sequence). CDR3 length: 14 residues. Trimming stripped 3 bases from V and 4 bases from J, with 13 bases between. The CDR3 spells CASSMGSQGYEQYF. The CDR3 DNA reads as TGTGCCAGTAGTATGGGGTCCCAAGGATACGAGCAGTACTTC.

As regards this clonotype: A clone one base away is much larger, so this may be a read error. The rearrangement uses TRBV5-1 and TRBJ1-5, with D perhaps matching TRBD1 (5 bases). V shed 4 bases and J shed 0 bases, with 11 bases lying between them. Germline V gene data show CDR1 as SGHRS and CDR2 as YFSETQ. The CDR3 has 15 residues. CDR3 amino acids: CASSPRQNSNQPQHF. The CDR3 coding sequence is TGCGCCAGCAGCCCGAGACAGAATAGCAATCAGCCCCAGCATTTT.

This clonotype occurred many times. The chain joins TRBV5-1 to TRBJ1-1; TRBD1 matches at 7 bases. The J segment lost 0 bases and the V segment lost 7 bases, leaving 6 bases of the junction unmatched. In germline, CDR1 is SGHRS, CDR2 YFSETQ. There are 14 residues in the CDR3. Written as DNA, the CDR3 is TGCGCCAGCGCACTCGGACAGGTGAACACTGAAGCTTTCTTT. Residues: CASALGQVNTEAFF.